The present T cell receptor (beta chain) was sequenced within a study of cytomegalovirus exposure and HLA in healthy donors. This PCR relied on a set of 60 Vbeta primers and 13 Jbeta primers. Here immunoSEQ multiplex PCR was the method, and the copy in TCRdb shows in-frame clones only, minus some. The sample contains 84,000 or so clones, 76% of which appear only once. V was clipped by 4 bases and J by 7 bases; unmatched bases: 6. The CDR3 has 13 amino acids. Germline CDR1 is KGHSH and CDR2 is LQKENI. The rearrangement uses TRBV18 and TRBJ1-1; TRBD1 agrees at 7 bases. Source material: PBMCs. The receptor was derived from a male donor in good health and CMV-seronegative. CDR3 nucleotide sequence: TGTGCCAGCTCACTTGACAGGGAACATGAAGCTTTCTTT. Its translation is CASSLDREHEAFF.